Listed below are T cell receptor beta chains from one sample, sequenced in a study of T cell responses to AZD1222 COVID-19 vaccine. The protocol was immunoSEQ multiplex PCR, while the TCRdb copy is restricted to in-frame clones and leaves out a portion. The profile shows some 89,000 clones, around nine tenths of them singletons. The sample was peripheral blood, taken on day 0 of AZD1222 vaccination. Source of these receptors: an adult in good health. The CDR3 runs from the conserved cysteine through the conserved F or W. Each record gives: V gene, D gene, J gene, clone size, CDR3 DNA, CDR3 protein. The D gene is left open where the match is weak. Some rows mark clone size as missing; the rest say once, few, many or name a class of expanded clone.

>TRBV2|TRBD2|TRBJ2-1|NA
TGTGCCAGCAGAGGACTAGCGGGAATTAATGAGCAGTTCTTC
CASRGLAGINEQFF
>TRBV5-1|NA|TRBJ2-7|NA
TGCGCCAGCAGCCCCCGACAGGGGAGGGCCTACGAGCAGTACTTC
CASSPRQGRAYEQYF
>TRBV15|NA|TRBJ1-1|few
TGTGCCACCAGCATACGGGTGTACACTGAAGCTTTCTTT
CATSIRVYTEAFF
>TRBV6-5|NA|TRBJ1-2|NA
TGTGCCAGCGCTGACAGTTATGGCTACACCTTC
CASADSYGYTF
>TRBV3-1/TRBV3-2|NA|TRBJ1-1|NA
TGTGCCAGCAGCCGAGACAGGTACACTGAAGCTTTCTTT
CASSRDRYTEAFF
>TRBV27|NA|TRBJ2-1|NA
TGTGCCAGCAGTCCAATTCCGCGGAGCGGTGAGCAGTTCTTC
CASSPIPRSGEQFF
>TRBV29-1|NA|TRBJ1-1|NA
TGCAGCGTTGCTACAGGGAATGGTGAAGCTTTCTTT
CSVATGNGEAFF
>TRBV12-5|NA|TRBJ1-1|NA
TGTGCTAGTGGTTTGCCGAAAATAGGGGTGAACACTGAAGCTTTCTTT
CASGLPKIGVNTEAFF
>TRBV7-8|NA|TRBJ2-7|NA
TGTGCCAGCAGCTTAGACGCCTCCTACGAGCAGTACTTC
CASSLDASYEQYF
>TRBV2|TRBD1|TRBJ2-7|NA
TGTGCCAGCAGTCAGGGGGCGTACACCTACGAGCAGTACTTC
CASSQGAYTYEQYF